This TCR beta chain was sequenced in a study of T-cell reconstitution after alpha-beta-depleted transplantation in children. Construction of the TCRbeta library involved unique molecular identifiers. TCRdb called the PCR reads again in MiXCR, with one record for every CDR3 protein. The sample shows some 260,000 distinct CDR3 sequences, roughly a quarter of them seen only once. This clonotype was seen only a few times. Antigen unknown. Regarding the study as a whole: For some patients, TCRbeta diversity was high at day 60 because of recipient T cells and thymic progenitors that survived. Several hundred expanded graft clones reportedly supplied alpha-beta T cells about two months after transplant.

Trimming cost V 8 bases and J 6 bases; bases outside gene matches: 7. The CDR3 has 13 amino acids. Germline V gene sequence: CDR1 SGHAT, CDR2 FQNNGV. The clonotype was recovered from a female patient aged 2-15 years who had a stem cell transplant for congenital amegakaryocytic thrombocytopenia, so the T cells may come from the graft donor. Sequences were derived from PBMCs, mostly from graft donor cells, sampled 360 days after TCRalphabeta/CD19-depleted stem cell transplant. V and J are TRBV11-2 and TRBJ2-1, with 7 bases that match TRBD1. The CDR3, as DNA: TGTGCCAGCGCTCAAGGGACAGTCAATGAGCAGTTCTTC. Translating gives CASAQGTVNEQFF. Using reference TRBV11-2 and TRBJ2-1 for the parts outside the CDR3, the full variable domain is EAGVAQSPRYKIIEKRQSVAFWCNPISGHATLYWYQQILGQGPKLLIQFQNNGVVDDSQLPKDRFSAERLKGVDSTLKIQPAKLEDSAVYLCASAQGTVNEQFFGPGTRLTVL.